The TCR beta chain under discussion was sequenced for a study of T-cell reconstitution after alpha-beta-depleted transplantation in children. CDR3 length: 14 amino acids. Germline assignment: CDR1 SGHTA and CDR2 FQGNSA. Trimming took 4 bases from V and 3 from J; bases not matched to a gene: 1. For TCRbeta, the library was prepared with unique molecular identifiers. TCRdb analysed the PCR reads with MiXCR anew, one entry per CDR3 protein. The sample has about 540,000 distinct CDR3 sequences, 15% to 20% seen once. Source: PBMCs from the stem cell graft donor, taken from the stem cell graft. The sequence derives from a human donor who donated a stem cell graft to a child with acute lymphoblastic leukemia. The chain couples TRBV7-2 to TRBJ2-5; TRBD2 agrees at 11 bases. The CDR3 is CASSWGLAEETQYF. CDR3 nucleotide sequence: TGTGCCAGCAGCTGGGGACTAGCGGAAGAGACCCAGTACTTC.